This TCR beta chain was captured by sequencing in a study of regulatory and conventional T cells in RAG deficiency. Between the trimmed V and J ends, which lost 3 bases and 0 bases, there was a span of 12 bases. The CDR3 runs to 15 residues. Per the germline V gene, CDR1 is SGHRS and CDR2 is YFSETQ. Clones were sequenced by immunoSEQ multiplex PCR, and TCRdb holds only the in-frame ones, with some missing. The sample has about 29,000 clones, more than 90% seen once. Blood CD4+ CD25-low CD127-high conventional T cells supplied the genomic DNA template. The data also belong to a second study, concerning regulatory T cells. That work contributes: The PCR used 52 TRBV and 13 TRBJ primers.

The receptor was derived from a human donor in good health. The specimen was CD25- CD4+ T cells sorted from blood. The gene calls are TRBV5-1 and TRBJ1-2; TRBD1 might be the D (5 bases). The DNA for the CDR3 is TGCGCCAGCAGCTCGAGACAGACTGCTAACTATGGCTACACCTTC. Translated, it gives CASSSRQTANYGYTF.